The T cell receptor beta chain under discussion was sequenced for a study of cytomegalovirus exposure and HLA in healthy donors. Study information: The early release's HLA-typed donors yielded 78 million or so unique TCRs.

This CDR3 comprises 16 residues. V shed 4 bases, J shed 5 bases, and the junction held 10 bases outside the gene matches. Germline V CDR1 and CDR2: MNHNS, SASEGT. Study results and limitations: The presence/absence work took it that sequencing depth was about the same across donors.

Regarding this clone: Its antigen is currently unknown.

PCR primers comprised 60 Vbeta and 13 Jbeta primers. TCRdb keeps only in-frame clones here, not all; method: immunoSEQ multiplex PCR. The sample holds about 220,000 clones; 82% are singletons and the top ten take approximately 6%. This chain joins TRBV6-1 and TRBJ2-1; 8 bases line up with TRBD2. The origin of this receptor is a man aged 35-49 years in good health and CMV-seropositive. The source material was PBMCs. The CDR3 nucleotides are TGTGCCAGCAGTGGGCTGAGCGGGGGAGTCCACAATGAGCAGTTCTTC. This encodes CASSGLSGGVHNEQFF.